The sequence of this T cell receptor (beta chain) was determined in a study of T-cell reconstitution after alpha-beta-depleted transplantation in children. Regarding the study as a whole: Where alpha-beta T cells came from about two months after transplant was reportedly several hundred expanded graft clones.

This sample's TCRbeta library carried unique molecular identifier barcodes. TCRdb re-called the PCR reads with MiXCR, one entry per CDR3 protein. The sample yields hundreds of thousands of distinct CDR3 sequences, roughly 13% seen once. Concerning this clonotype itself: Antigen specificity is unknown.

J was trimmed by 3 bases and V by 4 bases; bases with no gene match: 10. The CDR3 runs to 18 residues. Germline CDR1 reads MDHEN; CDR2 reads SYDVKM. The chain combines TRBV28 with TRBJ2-6, with 9 bases fitting TRBD1. The receptor's source is a male patient aged 10 to 17 who had a stem cell transplant for acute myeloid leukemia, so the T cells may come from the graft donor. This specimen consisted of PBMCs, mostly from graft donor cells, obtained 360 days after TCRalphabeta/CD19-depleted stem cell transplant. The chain's CDR3 is CASSSPGQGFFGANVLTF. CDR3 bases: TGTGCCAGCAGTTCCCCCGGACAGGGGTTCTTTGGGGCCAACGTCCTGACTTTC.